This T cell receptor beta chain was retrieved from a study of cytomegalovirus exposure and HLA in healthy donors. Study-wide findings and caveats: The study labeled 164 TCR beta chains cytomegalovirus-associated.

CDR1 is SEHNR, CDR2 FQNEAQ, per germline (reference sequence). This CDR3 region has 14 residues. After removal of 5 bases from V and 7 bases from J, the junction contained 6 bases not matched to a gene. Primers included in the PCR were 60 Vbeta and 13 Jbeta primers. Profiled with immunoSEQ multiplex PCR; TCRdb holds only in-frame clones, not every one. The table has 90,000 to 100,000 clones, 55% to 70% seen once. Comment on this clone: Its specificity is not known.

The donors (healthy individuals) were bone marrow donors. The sequence derives from a boy younger than 18 in good health and CMV-seropositive. Material: PBMCs. J is TRBJ1-4 and V is TRBV7-9; 8 bases are a match to TRBD1. CDR3 in DNA: TGTGCCAGCAGCGGACGGACAGGGTCTGAAAAACTGTTTTTT. Protein sequence: CASSGRTGSEKLFF.